This TCR beta chain was profiled in a study of T cell clonotyping in hematopoietic cell transplantation. The method was immunoSEQ multiplex PCR; TCRdb's version includes in-frame clones alone and lacks a portion of them. This table has some 9,600 clones, roughly half appearing once. Germline V gene sequence: CDR1 SGHDN, CDR2 FVKESK. Trimming removed 0 bases from V and 5 bases from J; junction bases left unmatched: 12. This CDR3 has 18 residues. Details on this clone: Its antigen remains unknown.

Study conclusions and caveats: Few recipient clonotypes overlapped donors; over 97% were de novo at given depth. After transplant, recipient diversity fell while pathologically expanded clonotypes grew through day 180.

This sequence was found in a female patient aged 50-65 years who had an allogeneic stem cell transplant from an unrelated donor, so the T cells may come from the graft donor. Some clones in this sample may be carry-over from other donors' samples. Sample: peripheral blood mononuclear cells, taken 100 days after allogeneic stem cell transplant. The chain carries TRBV14 and TRBJ1-2; 10 bases fit TRBD1. CDR3 residues: CASSQDTTGTGEEYGYTF. In nucleotides, the CDR3 is TGTGCCAGCAGCCAAGACACAACGGGGACAGGGGAGGAATATGGCTACACCTTC.